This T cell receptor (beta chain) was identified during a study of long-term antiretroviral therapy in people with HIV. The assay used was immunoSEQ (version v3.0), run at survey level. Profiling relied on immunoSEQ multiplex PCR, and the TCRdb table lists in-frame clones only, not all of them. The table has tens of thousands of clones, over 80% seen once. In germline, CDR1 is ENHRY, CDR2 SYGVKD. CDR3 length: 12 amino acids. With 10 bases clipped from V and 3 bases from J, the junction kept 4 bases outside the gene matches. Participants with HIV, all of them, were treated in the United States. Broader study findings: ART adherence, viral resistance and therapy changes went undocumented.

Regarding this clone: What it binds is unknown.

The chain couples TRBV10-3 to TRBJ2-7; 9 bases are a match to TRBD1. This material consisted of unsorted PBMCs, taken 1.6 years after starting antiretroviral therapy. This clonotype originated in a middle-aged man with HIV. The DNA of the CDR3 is TGTGCCACCCGGGACAGGGTCTACGAGCAGTACTTC. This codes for CATRDRVYEQYF.